One sample yielded the 8 T cell receptor beta chains listed below, sequenced in a study of T cells in Graves' hyperthyroidism and ophthalmopathy. Researchers took RNA transcripts and amplified the TCR beta CDR3 regions from them. HTBI primers drove first-round RT-PCR of the TCR CDR3. TCRdb ran MiXCR on the multiplex PCR reads and lists one entry per CDR3 protein. Among 660,000 or so distinct CDR3 sequences listed, less than 25% were seen once. The sample consisted of blood. Every receptor here comes from a man younger than 40 with Graves' ophthalmopathy.

J is TRBJ2-5 and V is TRBV7-2, with a weak D call TRBD1 (6 bases). The germline V gene encodes CDR1 SGHTA and CDR2 FQGNSA. Trimming removed 1 base at V and 7 bases at J, with 16 bases between. The CDR3 has 15 amino acids. This CDR3 reads CASSLDGTPPVTQYF. CDR3 DNA: TGTGCCAGCAGCTTAGATGGGACACCACCCGTGACCCAGTACTTC.

This clonotype was seen more than once but under ten times. V usage is TRBV7-6 and J usage is TRBJ2-1; 14 bases agree with TRBD2. After removal of 0 bases from V and 4 bases from J, the junction contained 14 bases not matched to a gene. The CDR3 contains 21 residues. Germline loops: CDR1 SGHVS, CDR2 FNYEAQ. In DNA form, the CDR3 reads TGTGCCAGCAGCTTAGCAATAAGGACTAGCGGGAGGCCCAGGGGGTACAATGAGCAGTTCTTC. Protein sequence: CASSLAIRTSGRPRGYNEQFF.

This clonotype was seen at least ten times. The V and J genes are TRBV11-2 and TRBJ2-5; D is undetermined. The CDR3 has 15 residues. V lost 1 base, J lost 5 bases, and 14 bases lay in between. Germline loops: CDR1 SGHAT, CDR2 FQNNGV. CDR3 residues: CASSLASAGLETQYF. The CDR3 nucleotides are TGTGCCAGCAGCTTAGCATCGGCTGGGTTGGAGACCCAGTACTTC.

The chain recombines TRBV2 with TRBJ2-3; D is unresolved. V shed 6 bases and J shed 3 bases, with 7 bases lying between them. Germline V gene lookup returns CDR1 SNHLY and CDR2 FYNNEI. The CDR3 runs to 12 residues. In DNA, the CDR3 is TGTGCCAGCAGAGTCCTAACAGATACGCAGTATTTT. Its translation: CASRVLTDTQYF. The full variable domain, completed using reference TRBV2 and TRBJ2-3, is EPEVTQTPSHQVTQMGQEVILRCVPISNHLYFYWYRQILGQKVEFLVSFYNNEISEKSEIFDDQFSVERPDGSNFTLKIRSTKLEDSAMYFCASRVLTDTQYFGPGTRLTVL.

The CDR3 loop is CSAGLLIGETQYF. The CDR3, as DNA: TGCAGTGCGGGACTTTTAATAGGGGAGACCCAGTACTTC. The chain combines TRBV20-1 with TRBJ2-5, with D perhaps matching TRBD2 (6 bases). Trimming pared 6 bases from V and 5 bases from J, leaving 16 bases between. Germline-derived CDR1 and CDR2 are DFQATT and SNEGSKA (reference sequence). There are 13 residues in the CDR3.

The CDR3 spells CASSGRTSGRGRREQYF. CDR3 DNA sequence: TGTGCCAGCAGTGGGCGGACTAGCGGGAGGGGCCGGCGCGAGCAGTACTTC. J is TRBJ2-7 and V is TRBV28; 15 nucleotides agree with TRBD2. This CDR3 spans 17 amino acids. Germline loops: CDR1 MDHEN, CDR2 SYDVKM. V was clipped by 5 bases and J by 6 bases; unmatched bases: 11.

This clonotype has at least ten counts. The V and J genes are TRBV3-1 and TRBJ2-3, with 8 bases lining up with TRBD1. Germline CDR1 and CDR2: LGHDT and YNNKEL (reference sequence). CDR3 length: 17 residues. The V segment lost 5 bases and the J segment 2 bases; nucleotides outside the gene matches: 12. The CDR3 nucleotides read TGTGCCAGCAGCGGTAGGGACAGGCAAGGTCCCACAGATACGCAGTATTTT. The encoded protein is CASSGRDRQGPTDTQYF.

This clonotype has only a few counts. The chain uses TRBV25-1 and TRBJ2-5; D is unclear. V was pared by 3 bases and J by 6 bases, with 11 bases between. Germline assignment: CDR1 MGHDK and CDR2 SYGVNS. The length of the CDR3 is 13 residues. The CDR3 is CASSESSRQTQYF. CDR3 bases: TGTGCCAGCAGTGAGTCCTCGAGACAGACCCAGTACTTC.